One TCR beta chain is described in this entry. Its antigen has not been determined. Nothing much larger sits one base from this clone, and base qualities are not available. TCRbeta CDR3 regions were amplified from genomic DNA by means of the immunoSEQ Assay, a bias-controlled multiplex PCR. The authors processed their data as follows. Within the assay, amplification of reference gene primers was used to estimate how many nucleated cells each sample contained. To quantify the absolute abundance of each unique TCRbeta CDR3 rearrangement, sequence reads were collapsed and filtered. For each sample, productive Simpson clonality was calculated as the square root of Simpson's diversity index across productive rearrangements. The clones in this table, taken by TCRdb from immuneACCESS, are in-frame only. Not every clone is retained; where verified, under half of the shortfall comes from an unresolved V gene, and the cause of the rest is unknown. V and J calls plus clone size are reproduced from that table; the DNA served to infer D and trimming. The sample table lists about 220,000 clones, about 85% of them with a count of one. The ten biggest clones cover approximately 20% of the sample.

Each collaborating institution followed its own protocols to collect whole blood in K2EDTA tubes. For TCRbeta analysis, collaborator samples were shipped as frozen whole blood, as isolated PBMCs, or as DNA extracted from either sample type. The data originate from a study of blood T cell repertoires in COVID-19 (dated by TCRdb to about 2020). As for the study more broadly: Collaborator samples came from the United States, Italy and Spain and covered acute and convalescent phases of COVID-19. The material from the prospective study consisted of cDNA or gDNA derived from T cells, B-cell-depleted T cells, or PBMCs. Deeply sampled blood TCRbeta repertoires from subjects exposed to, actively infected with, or recovered from COVID-19 were included in the dataset. The repertoires were released in a freely available public database intended as a resource for research on the immune response to SARS-CoV-2. The samples were drawn from two sources: the first 160 participants of the ongoing ImmuneRACE study, and 1,254 subjects contributed by 6 global collaborators. The sample metadata nearly always contained a de-identified subject ID, COVID-19 status, age in years and sex. HLA class I and class II types, where available, came from metadata supplied by the sample provider rather than from assay-based typing. The paper's findings and limits, for the study overall: Clinical and demographic metadata were provided uncurated, with the amount varying by source and participant.

The receptor's source is a man aged 30 to 45 with active or convalescent COVID-19. The sequencing sample was made of peripheral blood.

The DNA sequence is TGTGCCAGCCGACAGGGGGCTGGAAACACCATATATTTT. Its protein is CASRQGAGNTIYF. The V and J genes are TRBV5-8 and TRBJ1-3, with 9 bases aligning to TRBD1. Inclusive of the bounding cysteine and phenylalanine, the CDR3 is 13 residues long. The sequence is cut down to CDR3 DNA, 39 bases in frame from base 1. At the junction V is shortened by 7 bases and J by 2 bases; bases outside the gene matches: 1. CDR1 SGHTS and CDR2 YDEGEE were looked up in the germline V gene.